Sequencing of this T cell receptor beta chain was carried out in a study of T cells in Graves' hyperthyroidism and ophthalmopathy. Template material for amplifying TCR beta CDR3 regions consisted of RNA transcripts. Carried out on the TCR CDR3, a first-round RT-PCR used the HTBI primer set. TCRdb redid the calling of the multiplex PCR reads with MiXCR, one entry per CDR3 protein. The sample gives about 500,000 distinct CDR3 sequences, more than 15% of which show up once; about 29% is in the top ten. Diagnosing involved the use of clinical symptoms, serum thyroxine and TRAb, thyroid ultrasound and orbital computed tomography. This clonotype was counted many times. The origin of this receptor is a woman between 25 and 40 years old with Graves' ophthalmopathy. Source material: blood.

CDR3 protein: CASSFSLAEPSNTGELFF. CDR3 bases: TGTGCCAGCAGTTTCTCGCTAGCGGAGCCTTCGAACACCGGGGAGCTGTTTTTT. The chain combines TRBV6-2 or TRBV6-3 with TRBJ2-2; TRBD2 matches at 7 bases. Germline V lookup: CDR1 MNHEY, CDR2 SVGEGT. This CDR3 is built from 18 residues. V gave up 4 bases and J gave up 0 bases; unmatched junction bases: 11.